Described below is a single T cell receptor (beta chain) sequence and its context. This clonotype was counted at least ten times. The target of this receptor is not known. No much larger clone exists at a distance of one base, and base qualities are not known. The data stem from a study of T-cell reconstitution after alpha-beta-depleted transplantation in children (dated by TCRdb to 2015 to 2016). For context, the study as a whole: T-cell immune reconstitution after TCRalphabeta/CD19-depleted allogeneic hematopoietic cell transplantation in children was quantitatively tracked in the study by means of TCR repertoire profiling. Beyond this particular receptor, the publication reports: In some patients, the high TCRbeta diversity seen at day 60 was put down to recipient T cells and intrathymic progenitors that had survived conditioning. Over subsequent months, a decline in hyperexpanded clone frequencies was noted, and after one year, T-cell counts and TCRbeta diversity were mostly ascribed to newly produced T cells. The apparently early recovery of alphabetaT-cell counts about two months after transplant reportedly depended on only several hundred rapidly expanded clones that came from non-depleted graft cells.

Reading from cysteine to phenylalanine, the CDR3 counts 14 amino acids. Only the CDR3 portion is preserved as DNA: 42 bases, with reading frame beginning at the first base. Germline trimming: 2 bases from V, 8 bases from J; junction bases outside gene matches: 5. The CDR1 and CDR2 encoded by the germline V gene are MDHEN and SYDVKM. The library was generated by PCR. Instrument on record: Illumina HiSeq 2500. TCR library preparation used molecular barcoding, with unique molecular identifiers applied to normalize quantification of the TCRbeta repertoire. TCRdb redid the processing of the public reads, applying fastp at Q25 and MiXCR, and retained in-frame beta chains. Entries are consolidated by CDR3 protein sequence, retaining the most common genes and DNA. The sample profile shows about 280,000 distinct CDR3 sequences; roughly 12% of them were found once. Roughly a quarter of the sample goes to the ten largest clones.

In the paper's terms, the treatment or condition label means: allogeneic hematopoietic cell transplantation with graft depleted of TCRalphabeta T cells and CD19 B cells. TCRalphabeta/CD19-depleted allogeneic hematopoietic cell grafts were given to the transplant recipients, all of whom were children. This TCR derives from a male patient aged 2-9 years who had a stem cell transplant for chronic granulomatous disease, so the T cells may come from the graft donor. Source: peripheral blood, taken 180 days after TCRalphabeta/CD19-depleted stem cell transplant. In this chain, TRBV28 is recombined with TRBJ1-1; TRBD1 fits 10 bases in the junction. The CDR3 here reads CASSLEPDRGEAFF. The DNA is as follows: TGTGCCAGCAGTTTAGAACCGGACAGGGGGGAAGCTTTCTTT.